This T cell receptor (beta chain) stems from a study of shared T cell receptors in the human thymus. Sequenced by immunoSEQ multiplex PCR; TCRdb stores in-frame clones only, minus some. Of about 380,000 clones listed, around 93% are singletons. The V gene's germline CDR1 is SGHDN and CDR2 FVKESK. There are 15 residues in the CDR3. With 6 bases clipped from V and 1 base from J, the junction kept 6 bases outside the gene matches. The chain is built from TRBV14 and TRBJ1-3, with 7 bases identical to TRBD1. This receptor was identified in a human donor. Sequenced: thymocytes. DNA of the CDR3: TGTGCCAGCAGTCGCAGGGGGTTTTCTGGAAACACCATATATTTT. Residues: CASSRRGFSGNTIYF.